This entry is about one T cell receptor beta chain. This specimen comes from a study of Ad26.COV2.S vaccination and SARS-CoV-2 variants. Method: immunoSEQ multiplex PCR; TCRdb's copy keeps in-frame clones and lacks some. Among 400,000 to 500,000 clones listed, approximately 87% were seen once. The treatment: roughly 18 received Ad26.COV2.S at low or high dose, single or two shots; several received placebo; per-sample allocation not given. Collection of samples fell on day 63 after the first vaccine or placebo injection. The clonotype was recovered from a person aged 18-60 years who received the Ad26.COV2.S COVID-19 vaccine or a placebo. The sequenced sample was peripheral blood, obtained in a trial of Ad26.COV2.S vaccine versus placebo.

In DNA, the CDR3 is TGTGCCTGGAGTCTAGCGGGGGGGATGACAGATACGCAGTATTTT. It encodes CAWSLAGGMTDTQYF. The chain uses TRBV30 and TRBJ2-3; 12 nucleotides agree with TRBD2. The CDR3 covers 15 residues. Germline V gene data show CDR1 as GTSNPN and CDR2 as SVGIG (reference sequence). The V segment lost 2 bases and the J segment 3 bases; nucleotides outside the gene matches: 3. Variable domain in full (rest from reference TRBV30 and TRBJ2-3): SQTIHQWPATLVQPVGSPLSLECTVEGTSNPNLYWYRQAAGRGLQLLFYSVGIGQISSEVPQNLSASRPQDRQFILSSKKLLLSDSGFYLCAWSLAGGMTDTQYFGPGTRLTVL.